The rows below give T cell receptor beta chains drawn from one sample of a study of blood T cell repertoires in COVID-19. Some clones are missing from TCRdb's copy, which holds only in-frame ones; the method was immunoSEQ multiplex PCR. The sample contains 45,000 to 60,000 clones, around 84% of which appear only once. Sequencing was performed on peripheral blood. Source of these receptors: a human donor with active COVID-19. The donor label of this sample is uncertain. The conserved cysteine and the conserved F or W are not part of the CDR3 here. A D gene is named only where the DNA matches it firmly. Part of the rows lack a size; the others show once, few, many or a class for expanded clones.

TRBJ2-7	TRBV6-5	-	-	ASSRAGAWEQY
TRBJ1-1	TRBV7-9	once	TRBD1	ASQGGGEAF
TRBJ2-5	TRBV7-8	-	TRBD2	ASSLGLAEFQETQY
TRBJ2-7	TRBV28	-	-	ASNPAGKTYEQY
TRBJ2-6	TRBV21-1	few	-	ASSPRQADASISGANVLT
TRBJ1-1	TRBV5-1	-	-	ASSLIDRNEAF
TRBJ1-6	TRBV3-1/TRBV3-2	-	-	ASRYPGYNSPLH
TRBJ2-3	TRBV2	-	-	ASSELLQGTDTQY
TRBJ2-7	TRBV2	once	-	ASRVGGQDVYEQY
TRBJ1-2	TRBV18	-	TRBD1	ASSDGQGDYGYT